This T cell receptor beta chain stems from a study of long-term antiretroviral therapy in people with HIV. At survey level, the immunoSEQ assay was run in its v3.0 version. Profiled with immunoSEQ multiplex PCR; TCRdb holds only in-frame clones, not every one. The sample has around 25,000 clones; more than 70% are singletons. CDR1 is SGHKS and CDR2 is YYEKEE in the germline V gene (reference sequence). Trimming removed 5 bases from V and 2 bases from J, with 14 bases in between. The CDR3 has 15 amino acids. Source: unsorted PBMCs, taken 3 years after starting antiretroviral therapy. V gene TRBV5-5 combines with J gene TRBJ1-3; possibly TRBD1 for D (6 bases). This TCR was sampled from a young man with HIV. The CDR3 nucleotides read TGTGCCAGCAGATACCGGGACACCCCTGGAAACACCATATATTTT. This gives the protein CASRYRDTPGNTIYF. The whole variable domain, filled in from reference TRBV5-5 and TRBJ1-3, reads DAGVTQSPTHLIKTRGQQVTLRCSPISGHKSVSWYQQVLGQGPQFIFQYYEKEERGRGNFPDRFSARQFPNYSSELNVNALLLGDSALYLCASRYRDTPGNTIYFGEGSWLTVV.